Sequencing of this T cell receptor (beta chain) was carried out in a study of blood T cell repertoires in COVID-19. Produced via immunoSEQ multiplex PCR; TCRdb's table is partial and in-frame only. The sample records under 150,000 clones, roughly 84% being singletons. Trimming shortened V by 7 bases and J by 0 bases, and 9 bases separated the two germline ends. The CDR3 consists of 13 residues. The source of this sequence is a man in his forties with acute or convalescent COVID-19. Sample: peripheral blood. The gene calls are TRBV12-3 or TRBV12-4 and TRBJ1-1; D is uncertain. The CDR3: CASNLRLNTEAFF. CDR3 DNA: TGTGCCAGCAATCTTAGATTGAACACTGAAGCTTTCTTT.